These 11 T cell receptor beta chains were sequenced from one sample in a study of CD8 T cells in Susac syndrome. Reverse transcription used about 0.45 to 1 ug RNA and random hexamers. One entry per CDR3 protein results from TCRdb running MiXCR on the immunoSEQ multiplex PCR reads. The data show 130,000 to 150,000 distinct CDR3 sequences, 94% seen once. Material for sequencing was CD8+ T cells from PBMCs. The receptors here all came from a human donor in good health.

The chain joins TRBV27 to TRBJ2-1; 9 bases align to TRBD2. V was pared by 1 base and J by 7 bases, with 5 bases of the junction left unmatched. CDR1 is MNHEY, CDR2 SMNVEV, per germline (reference sequence). The CDR3 extends over 15 amino acids. CDR3 sequence reads: CASSLWASGINEQFF. As DNA, the CDR3 is TGTGCCAGCAGTTTATGGGCTAGCGGGATAAATGAGCAGTTCTTC.

The V call is TRBV27, the J call TRBJ1-5; D is unclear. The CDR3 has 14 residues. Trimming left V 5 bases short and J 9 bases short, with 17 bases between. Germline-derived CDR1 and CDR2 are MNHEY and SMNVEV (reference sequence). The CDR3 reads CASSHGPTSGPQHF. The DNA of the CDR3 is TGTGCCAGCAGTCACGGACCGACCAGTGGGCCCCAGCATTTT.

The rearrangement uses TRBV7-9 and TRBJ2-7; the D is unclear. V lost 6 bases to trimming and J lost 6 bases, with 12 bases between them. This CDR3 region has 12 residues. Germline V gene data show CDR1 as SEHNR and CDR2 as FQNEAQ (reference sequence). CDR3 nucleotides: TGTGCCAGCAGGGGCCTATCGACCGAGCAGTACTTC. Protein sequence: CASRGLSTEQYF.

The gene calls are TRBV2 and TRBJ2-2; unclear D gene. Trimming pared 1 base from V and 2 bases from J, leaving 8 bases between. This CDR3 comprises 15 residues. Germline V gives CDR1 SNHLY, CDR2 FYNNEI. This CDR3 is CASSEGPPNTGELFF. CDR3 in DNA: TGTGCCAGCAGTGAAGGGCCCCCTAACACCGGGGAGCTGTTTTTT. The whole variable domain, filled in from reference TRBV2 and TRBJ2-2, reads EPEVTQTPSHQVTQMGQEVILRCVPISNHLYFYWYRQILGQKVEFLVSFYNNEISEKSEIFDDQFSVERPDGSNFTLKIRSTKLEDSAMYFCASSEGPPNTGELFFGEGSRLTVL.

The rearrangement joins TRBV5-6 to TRBJ2-7, with 9 positions matching TRBD2. The germline V gene has CDR1 SGHDT and CDR2 YYEEEE. The trim removed 4 bases at V and 0 bases at J, leaving 8 bases unmatched. This CDR3 spans 16 amino acids. Here the CDR3 reads CASSIQGTSSSYEQYF. The CDR3 DNA follows: TGTGCCAGCAGCATACAGGGGACTAGCAGCTCCTACGAGCAGTACTTC.

V usage is TRBV6-2 or TRBV6-3 and J usage is TRBJ2-7, with TRBD1 identical over 7 bases. V gave up 10 bases and J gave up 3 bases; unmatched junction bases: 9. This CDR3 is 13 amino acids long. Germline V gene data show CDR1 as MNHEY and CDR2 as SVGEGT. CDR3 in DNA: TGTGCCACCACAGGGGATCGAAACTACGAGCAGTACTTC. Encoded protein: CATTGDRNYEQYF.

V usage is TRBV4-1 and J usage is TRBJ2-3; 9 nucleotides line up with TRBD1. CDR1 MGHRA and CDR2 YSYEKL come from the germline V gene. J lost 2 bases, V lost 9 bases, and 9 bases had no gene match. CDR3 length equals 15 residues. CDR3 sequence (DNA): TGCGCCAGTGGACCGGGACAGGGTCCCACAGATACGCAGTATTTT. This translates into CASGPGQGPTDTQYF.

The gene calls are TRBV12-3 or TRBV12-4 and TRBJ1-5; TRBD1 might be the D (5 bases). The CDR3 length is 12 residues. V lost 5 bases and J lost 9, with 11 bases in between. In DNA, the CDR3 is TGTGCCAGCAGTCTTAAGAGGGGGCCCCAGCATTTT. It translates to CASSLKRGPQHF.

CDR3 sequence reads: CASSLVYGDTQYF. In DNA form, the CDR3 reads TGTGCCAGCAGCTTGGTTTATGGAGATACGCAGTATTTT. J is TRBJ2-3 and V is TRBV7-9; D is uncertain. This CDR3 is 13 amino acids long. Germline V gene lookup returns CDR1 SEHNR and CDR2 FQNEAQ (reference sequence). Trimming pared 3 bases from V and 5 bases from J, leaving 9 bases between.

The V call is TRBV13, the J call TRBJ2-7, with 8 bases matching TRBD1. V lost 5 bases to trimming and J lost 6 bases; unmatched junction nucleotides: 15. The CDR3 sequence is 16 residues long. The V gene's germline CDR1 is PRHDT and CDR2 FYEKMQ (reference sequence). The CDR3 here is CASSPPLQGAHGEQYF. The CDR3 DNA reads as TGTGCCAGCAGCCCACCCCTTCAGGGGGCACATGGCGAGCAGTACTTC. Drawing the rest from reference TRBV13 and TRBJ2-7, the complete variable domain is AAGVIQSPRHLIKEKRETATLKCYPIPRHDTVYWYQQGPGQDPQFLISFYEKMQSDKGSIPDRFSAQQFSDYHSELNMSSLELGDSALYFCASSPPLQGAHGEQYFGPGTRLTVT.

CDR3 DNA: TGCGCCAGCAGCCTCGGACAGCGGAACCAGTACTTC. Translated, it gives CASSLGQRNQYF. The gene calls are TRBV5-1 and TRBJ2-7, with a weak D call TRBD1 (6 bases). CDR1 is SGHRS, CDR2 YFSETQ, per germline. The CDR3 consists of 12 residues. V dropped 4 bases and J dropped 10 bases, with 15 bases sitting between them.